This T cell receptor (beta chain) was recovered during a study of neurological immune-mediated disorders (dated by TCRdb to 2018 to 2020). About the full investigation: Among the approximately 34 multiple sclerosis patients, approximately 30 had relapsing-remitting MS and 3 had secondary progressive MS. The cohort was made up of about 65 subjects, consisting of around 14 HAM/TSP patients, about 34 multiple sclerosis patients and about 20 healthy controls. The approximately 100 TCR-beta libraries included longitudinal samples, technical triplicates and paired sorted CD4+ and CD8+ T-cell subsets alongside PBMC samples. The study compared peripheral blood TCR-beta repertoires of HTLV-I-associated myelopathy (HAM/TSP) patients, multiple sclerosis patients and healthy controls using UMI-based sequencing.

The full study reports these points: Expanded clones from different subjects shared no identical CDR3 amino acid sequences, which suggests that TCR-beta repertoires were private in all groups. No association of the MS cluster with clinical or MRI features was observed, and the need for larger cohorts was stated by the authors. TCR clonal expansion was highest in HAM/TSP patients and lowest in MS patients, with MS patients falling below even healthy controls. Repertoires from 18 of 34 MS patients were grouped by phylogenetic analysis into a cluster of related CDR3 sequences, suggesting a possible repertoire-level signature.

cDNA synthesis used template-switch 5'RACE with a primer carrying a 10-nucleotide random unique molecular identifier tagging each TCR transcript. Every sequencing run covered 15-18 subjects and yielded more than 160 million TCR-beta sequences. The RNeasy kit was used for extraction of total RNA. Using the KAPA Real-time Library Amplification kit, TCR-beta VDJ regions were amplified with primers for the TCR constant region and the 5'RACE anchor. Sample indexes and Illumina adaptors were added in a first PCR, and a second PCR then increased library yield. After purification with Ampure beads, the TCR product of roughly 650 bp was size-selected on a 2% E-gel SizeSelection system. Before pooling, library quality was assessed on a Bioanalyzer, concentration was determined with Qubit, and library quantification was performed with the Kapa Library Quantification kit. Paired-end 2 x 150 bp sequencing of the libraries was performed on an Illumina HiSeq 2500. To increase sequence diversity, about 24-32% phiX was spiked into each library pool. Per the original workflow: Quality-filtered reads were processed with the UMI-based MiGEC pipeline, and over 85% of raw TCR sequences were removed by the MiGEC pipeline during error correction. VDJ genes were aligned to IMGT germline references, and clonotypes were defined by unique CDR3 amino acid sequence plus V-J genes. Clonal expansion, Shannon diversity, and CDR3 relatedness (CalcPairwiseDistances, ClusterSamples) were evaluated with VDJtools, and phylogenetic trees were built with CLCbio workbench. Expanded clones were defined as having at least 8 unique UMIs, based on coefficient-of-variation modelling across technical triplicates. TCRdb applied fastp at Q25 and MiXCR to the public reads, then kept only in-frame beta chains. CDR3 protein duplicates are merged, each entry listing the most common genes and DNA. Here the V and J calls rest on TCRdb's processing, not on the authors' analysis. In this sample the table shows roughly 71,000 distinct CDR3 sequences, roughly 3.6% of which occur a single time. 1.3% of the sample belongs to the ten largest clones.

From the germline V gene (reference sequence), CDR1 is LGHDT and CDR2 is YNNKEL. Trimming at the junction amounts to 1 base on V and 5 bases on J, and the germline ends lie 13 bases apart. CDR3 length: 15 amino acids, cysteine to phenylalanine. The entry retains the CDR3 DNA only, 45 bases that are in frame from base 1. A remark on this clonotype: No cognate antigen has been identified for it. No base quality values were provided; no much bigger clone lies one nucleotide off.

For unsorted PBMC libraries, 2 million PBMCs were used after storage in RNAlater at -80 degrees C until RNA extraction. Multiple sclerosis patients were enrolled in a US clinical protocol under which disease progression was evaluated by magnetic resonance imaging. Peripheral blood was subjected to Ficoll-Hypaque density gradient centrifugation to isolate PBMCs, which were then cryopreserved in liquid nitrogen. This sequence uses TRBV3-1 and TRBJ2-3, with the identity of the D gene unclear. This receptor was obtained from a man younger than 45 with multiple sclerosis. Material: PBMCs. The CDR3 corresponds to CASSQGPSGRDTQYF. The base sequence is TGTGCCAGCAGCCAAGGGCCTAGTGGTCGAGATACGCAGTATTTT.